One sample yielded the 10 T cell receptor beta chains listed below, sequenced in a study of T cells in women clearing cervical HPV infection. TCRdb's table, derived via immunoSEQ multiplex PCR, lists solely in-frame clones and lacks some. This table lists 25,000 to 35,000 clones. The sample comprised blood buffy coat. Receptor source: a woman between 18 and 75 years old with a cervical HPV16 infection that either progressed to CIN3+ or cleared (not recorded which).

To note about this clone: The CDR3 goes on 3 residues after the read ends, and that part is filled in from the germline J gene. This rearrangement joins TRBV19 to TRBJ2-2; D is possibly TRBD2 (6 bases). Per germline, CDR1 LNHDA and CDR2 SQIVND (reference sequence). This CDR3 is built from 15 residues. The sequenced part of the CDR3 DNA is TGTGCCAGTAGTATCGGAGGGCAGGTAAATGAAAAG. Protein: CASSIGGQVNEK. The CDR3 in full is CASSIGGQVNEKLFF.

With regard to this clone: The read ends 3 residues shy of where the CDR3 ends; the end is completed using the germline J gene. The gene calls are TRBV7-3 and TRBJ1-2; the match to TRBD1 covers 9 bases. The ends lost 5 bases at V and 3 bases at J; junction bases unmatched: 7. Germline values: CDR1 SGHTA, CDR2 FQGTGA. This CDR3 comprises 15 residues. Incomplete CDR3 DNA: TGTGCCAGCAGCCCAACGGGACAGGGAGACTATGGC. This gives the protein CASSPTGQGDYG. The full CDR3 protein reads CASSPTGQGDYGYTF.

Regarding this clone: The read terminates 3 residues ahead of where the CDR3 ends, so the germline J gene completes it. V is TRBV4-2 and J is TRBJ2-2; 8 bases are a match to TRBD2. Germline lookup yields CDR1 LGHNA and CDR2 YNFKEQ. The V segment lost 0 bases and the J segment 3 bases; nucleotides outside the gene matches: 9. The CDR3 has 18 amino acids. This CDR3 reads CASSQESLGGAYTGELFF. The CDR3 DNA, read in part, is TGTGCCAGCAGCCAAGAGAGTCTCGGGGGGGCGTACACCGGGGAG.

Note on this clone: The read comes to an end 3 residues before the CDR3 does, leaving the germline J gene to fill in the end. This sequence joins TRBV20-1 and TRBJ1-5; a weak D match, TRBD1 (5 bases). Germline V gene data show CDR1 as DFQATT and CDR2 as SNEGSKA (reference sequence). Trimming pared 6 bases from V and 1 base from J, leaving 10 bases between. This CDR3 is built from 13 residues. CDR3 amino acids: CSAKTASNQPQHF. Partial CDR3 DNA: TGCAGTGCGAAGACAGCGAGCAATCAGCCC.

Details on this clone: The junction departs from germline at one end; a sequencing error may be responsible. Read data end 3 residues before the CDR3 end; the end is taken from the germline J gene. The V call is TRBV4-2, the J call TRBJ2-7; TRBD1 matches 8 bases. Looked up from germline, CDR1 is LGHNA and CDR2 is YNFKEQ. This CDR3 has 14 amino acids. The sequenced CDR3 bases are TGCGCCAGCAGCCCTGGGACAGGCTTCTACGAG. As protein: CASSPGTGFYE. The complete CDR3 reads CASSPGTGFYEQYF.

The CDR3 loop is CSATRDIYNSPLFF. The sequenced CDR3 bases are TGCAGTGCAACCCGGGACATCTATAATTCACCA. V usage is TRBV20-1 and J usage is TRBJ1-4, with D perhaps matching TRBD1 (6 bases). Coverage ceases 3 residues before the CDR3 finishes, and the germline J gene fills in the end. The CDR3 is 14 residues long. The germline gives CDR1 DFQATT, CDR2 SNEGSKA (reference sequence).

Concerning this clone itself: The CDR3 extends 3 residues past the end of the read, so its final part is completed from the germline J gene. This chain uses TRBV5-1 with TRBJ1-4; D remains unclear. CDR3 length: 13 amino acids. From germline, CDR1 is SGHRS and CDR2 YFSETQ. The V end was cut by 9 bases, the J end by 3 bases, with 12 bases between. The chain's CDR3 is CATAEWPNEKLFF. The covered CDR3 bases are TGCGCCACCGCGGAGTGGCCTAATGAAAAA.

Points on this clone: The observed sequence ends 3 residues before the CDR3 terminus, with the missing tail filled in from the germline J gene. The rearrangement uses TRBV6-2 or TRBV6-3 and TRBJ2-2; tentative D call: TRBD1 (6 bases). The CDR3 sequence is 16 residues long. Per the germline V gene, CDR1 is MNHEY and CDR2 is SVGEGT. The CDR3 is CASSTYRVTGANVLFF. CDR3 DNA (partial): TGTGCCAGCAGTACCTACAGGGTGACTGGGGCCAACGTG.

Comments on this clone: The read comes to an end 3 residues before the CDR3 does, leaving the germline J gene to fill in the end. The chain employs TRBV7-9 and TRBJ2-1; 7 bases are shared with TRBD1. Germline CDR1 and CDR2: SEHNR and FQNEAQ (reference sequence). Unmatched junction bases numbered 5, after V lost 7 bases and J lost 8 bases. The CDR3 is made up of 12 amino acids. CDR3 amino acids: CASKGDSDEQFF. The part of the CDR3 DNA that was read is TGTGCCAGCAAGGGGGACAGCGATGAG. The whole variable domain, filled in from reference TRBV7-9 and TRBJ2-1, reads DTGVSQNPRHKITKRGQNVTFRCDPISEHNRLYWYRQTLGQGPEFLTYFQNEAQLEKSRLLSDRFSAERPKGSFSTLEIQRTEQGDSAMYLCASKGDSDEQFFGPGTRLTVL.

Comments on this clone: The read comes to an end 3 residues before the CDR3 does, leaving the germline J gene to fill in the end. The rearrangement joins TRBV20-1 to TRBJ2-5; the match to TRBD1 covers 8 bases. The length of the CDR3 is 12 residues. Looked up from germline, CDR1 is DFQATT and CDR2 is SNEGSKA (reference sequence). Unmatched junction bases numbered 3, after V lost 4 bases and J lost 5 bases. Here the CDR3 reads CSAINRGETQYF. The CDR3 bases that were read are TGCAGTGCTATAAACAGGGGGGAGACC.